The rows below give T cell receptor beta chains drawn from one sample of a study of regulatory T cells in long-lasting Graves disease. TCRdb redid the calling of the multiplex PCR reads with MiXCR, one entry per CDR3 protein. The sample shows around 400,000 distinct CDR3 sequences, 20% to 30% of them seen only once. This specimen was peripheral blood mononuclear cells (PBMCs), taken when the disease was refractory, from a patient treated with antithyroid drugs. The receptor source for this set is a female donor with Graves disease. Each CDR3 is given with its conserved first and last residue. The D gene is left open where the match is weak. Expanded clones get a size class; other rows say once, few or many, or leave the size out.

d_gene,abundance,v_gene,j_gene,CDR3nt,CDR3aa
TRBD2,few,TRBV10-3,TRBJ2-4,TGTGCCATCAGTGCTAGCGGGAGGAAGGACAAAAACATTCAGTACTTC,CAISASGRKDKNIQYF
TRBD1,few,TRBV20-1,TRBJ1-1,TGCAGTGCTACCCCCATCAGGGGGGGGAACACTGAAGCTTTCTTT,CSATPIRGGNTEAFF
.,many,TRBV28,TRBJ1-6,TGTGCCAGCAATGGTGTGAGTTCACCCCTCCACTTT,CASNGVSSPLHF
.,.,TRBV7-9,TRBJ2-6,TGTGCCAGCAGCTTAGGGGGCGCGGAGACTGGGGCCAACGTCCTGACTTTC,CASSLGGAETGANVLTF
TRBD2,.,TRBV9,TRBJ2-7,TGTGCCAGCAGCGTAGATCCTCAGAGCGGGAGTTCCTACGAGCAGTACTTC,CASSVDPQSGSSYEQYF
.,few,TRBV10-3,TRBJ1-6,TGTGCCATCAGCTCAGGGAAGGCACCCCTCCACTTT,CAISSGKAPLHF
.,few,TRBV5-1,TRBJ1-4,TGCGCCAGCAGCTTGGGGAGGGCGTATAATGAAAAACTGTTTTTT,CASSLGRAYNEKLFF
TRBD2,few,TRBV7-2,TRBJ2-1,TGTGCCAGCAGCCCGCACTTAGCGGGAGGGTCCTACAATGAGCAGTTCTTC,CASSPHLAGGSYNEQFF
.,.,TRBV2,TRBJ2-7,TGTGCCAGCCGACTCGCTAAGACAGGATACGAGCAGTACTTC,CASRLAKTGYEQYF
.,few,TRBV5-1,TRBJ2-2,TGCGCCAGCAGCCGCTTCGGCGATGGGACCGGGGAGCTGTTTTTT,CASSRFGDGTGELFF
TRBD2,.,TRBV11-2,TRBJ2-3,TGTGCCAGCAGCGCCAGGACTAGCGGGAGATGGGGTGATACGCAGTATTTT,CASSARTSGRWGDTQYF
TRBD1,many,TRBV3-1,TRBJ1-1,TGTGCCAGCAGCCAAGTTCTTACAGGGGACACTGAAGCTTTCTTT,CASSQVLTGDTEAFF
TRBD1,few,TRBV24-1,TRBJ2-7,TGTGCCACGGGAGAGGGGGCGGAGCAGTACTTC,CATGEGAEQYF
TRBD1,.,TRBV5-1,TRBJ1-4,TGCGCCAGCAGCTTGATGACGCGGACAGGGGCTTTTAATGAAAAACTGTTTTTT,CASSLMTRTGAFNEKLFF
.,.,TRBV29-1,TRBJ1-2,TGCAGCGTTGACCCGGACCGTGTTGGCTACACCTTC,CSVDPDRVGYTF
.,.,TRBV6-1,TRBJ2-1,TGTGCCAGCAGCCAACTAGGTACCACGGATGAGCAGTTCTTC,CASSQLGTTDEQFF
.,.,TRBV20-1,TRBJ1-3,TGCAGTGCTAGTTTAGGGGGCTCTGGAAACACCATATATTTT,CSASLGGSGNTIYF
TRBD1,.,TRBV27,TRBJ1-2,TGTGCCAGCAGTCTAAGGACAGGGGGCGGCTATGGCTACACCTTC,CASSLRTGGGYGYTF
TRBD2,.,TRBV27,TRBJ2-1,TGTGCCAGCACCCCCCGTGTTTGGACTAGCGGGATCGGGGGGGACAATGAGCAGTTCTTC,CASTPRVWTSGIGGDNEQFF
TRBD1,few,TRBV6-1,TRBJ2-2,TGTGCCATCGAGACAGGGAACGGCGGGGAGCTGTTTTTT,CAIETGNGGELFF
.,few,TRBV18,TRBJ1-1,TGTGCCAGCTCACCGTCTCGGGGGGCGAACACTGAAGCTTTCTTT,CASSPSRGANTEAFF
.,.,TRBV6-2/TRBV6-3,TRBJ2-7,TGTGCCAGCAGTTCATATACGAAATCCTACGAGCAGTACTTC,CASSSYTKSYEQYF
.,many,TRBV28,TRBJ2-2,TGTGCCAGCAGTTTTCCCGGGCAGAGGAACACCGGGGAGCTGTTTTTT,CASSFPGQRNTGELFF
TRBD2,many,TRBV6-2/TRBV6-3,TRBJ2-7,TGTGCCAGCAGATATCGACTAGCGGATCCCTACGAGCAGTACTTC,CASRYRLADPYEQYF
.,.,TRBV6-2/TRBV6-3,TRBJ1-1,TGTGCCAGCAGTTACTCGAAACCTTCGAACACTGAAGCTTTCTTT,CASSYSKPSNTEAFF
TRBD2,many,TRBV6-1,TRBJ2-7,TGTGCCAGCACCGACACTAGCGGGAGGTTCGACGAGCAGTACTTC,CASTDTSGRFDEQYF
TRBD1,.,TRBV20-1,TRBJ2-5,TGCAGTGCCGACAACGACAGGGGGCGGGGAGAGACCCAGTACTTC,CSADNDRGRGETQYF
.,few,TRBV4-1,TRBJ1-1,TGCGCCAGCAGGCCCGGTCCCGGGCAGCCAAACACTGAAGCTTTCTTT,CASRPGPGQPNTEAFF
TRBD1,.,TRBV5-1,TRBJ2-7,TGCGCCAGCAGCTCCTACCGGGACAGGGGGGGCGAGCAGTACTTC,CASSSYRDRGGEQYF
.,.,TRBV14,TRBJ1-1,TGTGCCAGCAGCGCGGGGGCAAACACTGAAGCTTTCTTT,CASSAGANTEAFF
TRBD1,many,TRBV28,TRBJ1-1,TGTGCCAGCAGTCCTGGGGGACAGGGGGATGTTGAAGCTTTCTTT,CASSPGGQGDVEAFF
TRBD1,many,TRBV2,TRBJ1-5,TGTGCCAGCAGGGGGACAGGGGTGGAGCAGCCCCAGCATTTT,CASRGTGVEQPQHF
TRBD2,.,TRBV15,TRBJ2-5,TGTGCCACCAGCAGAGATCTTACGGGGGGGGAGACCCAGTACTTC,CATSRDLTGGETQYF
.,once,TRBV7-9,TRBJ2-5,TGTGCCAGCAGCTCCACATCACACAAACCTCTGGAGACCCAGTACTTC,CASSSTSHKPLETQYF
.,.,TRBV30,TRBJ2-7,TGTGCCTTGGATAGGATGGAGCAGTACTTC,CALDRMEQYF
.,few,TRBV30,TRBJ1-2,TGTGCCTGGACACCCCAGGGCTATGGCTACACCTTC,CAWTPQGYGYTF
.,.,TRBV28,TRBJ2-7,TGTGCCAGCGGGGGATATATAGGGTCCTACGAGCAGTACTTC,CASGGYIGSYEQYF
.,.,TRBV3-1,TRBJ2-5,TGTGCCAGCAGCCAAGGGACCTTACGCGAGACCCAGTACTTC,CASSQGTLRETQYF
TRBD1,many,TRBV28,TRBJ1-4,TGTGCCAGCAGTTTATCGGGGACAGGGGAAAAACTGTTTTTT,CASSLSGTGEKLFF
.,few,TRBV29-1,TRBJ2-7,TGCAGCGTGGGGATGACAGGCACGTCTGACTACGAGCAGTACTTC,CSVGMTGTSDYEQYF
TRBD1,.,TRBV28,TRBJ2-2,TGTGCCAGCAGTTCGCCCGGGACAGGGGTTTCCGGGGAGCTGTTTTTT,CASSSPGTGVSGELFF
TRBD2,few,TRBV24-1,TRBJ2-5,TGTGCCACCAGTGATTTCCGAGCGGGAGGATCAGAGACCCAGTACTTC,CATSDFRAGGSETQYF
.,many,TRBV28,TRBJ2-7,TGTGCCAGCACCACCGGGACAATGCCCTACGAGCAGTACTTC,CASTTGTMPYEQYF
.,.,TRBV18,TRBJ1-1,TGTGCCAGCTCACCTCCTAAGGGGAACACTGAAGCTTTCTTT,CASSPPKGNTEAFF
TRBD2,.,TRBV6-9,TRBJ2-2,TGTGCCAGCAGTTACCTAGCGGGTCCCCCGAGGACCGGGGAGCTGTTTTTT,CASSYLAGPPRTGELFF